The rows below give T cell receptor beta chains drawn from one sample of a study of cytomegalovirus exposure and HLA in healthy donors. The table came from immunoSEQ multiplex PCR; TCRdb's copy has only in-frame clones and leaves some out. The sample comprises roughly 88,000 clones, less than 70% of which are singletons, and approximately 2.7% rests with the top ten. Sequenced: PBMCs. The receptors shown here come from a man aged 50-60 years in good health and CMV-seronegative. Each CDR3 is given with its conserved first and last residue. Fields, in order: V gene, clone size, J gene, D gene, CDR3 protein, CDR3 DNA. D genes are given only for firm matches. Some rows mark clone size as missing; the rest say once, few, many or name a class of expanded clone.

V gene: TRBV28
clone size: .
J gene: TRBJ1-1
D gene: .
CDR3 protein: CASSRTTPEAFF
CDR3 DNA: TGTGCCAGCAGTAGGACAACTCCTGAAGCTTTCTTT

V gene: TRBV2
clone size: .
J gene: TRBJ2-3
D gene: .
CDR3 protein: CASRLTDTQYF
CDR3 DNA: TGTGCCAGCCGCCTAACAGATACGCAGTATTTT

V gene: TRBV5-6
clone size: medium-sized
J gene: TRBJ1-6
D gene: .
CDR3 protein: CASSYKRDSQSPLHF
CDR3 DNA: TGTGCCAGCAGCTACAAAAGGGACTCACAATCACCCCTCCACTTT

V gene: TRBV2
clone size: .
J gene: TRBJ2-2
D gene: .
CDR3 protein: CASNPTGNTGELFF
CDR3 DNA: TGTGCCAGCAATCCTACAGGGAACACCGGGGAGCTGTTTTTT

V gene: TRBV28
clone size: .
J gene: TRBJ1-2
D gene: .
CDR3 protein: CASSPPGSHYGYTF
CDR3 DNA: TGTGCCAGCAGCCCTCCGGGTTCCCACTATGGCTACACCTTC

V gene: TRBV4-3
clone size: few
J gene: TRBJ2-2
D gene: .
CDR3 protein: CASSQEPGSGELFF
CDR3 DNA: TGCGCCAGCAGCCAAGAGCCCGGGTCCGGGGAGCTGTTTTTT

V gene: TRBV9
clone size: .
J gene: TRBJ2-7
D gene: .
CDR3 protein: CASSVGNAGSSYEQYF
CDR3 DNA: TGTGCCAGCAGCGTAGGAAATGCGGGGTCTTCCTACGAGCAGTACTTC

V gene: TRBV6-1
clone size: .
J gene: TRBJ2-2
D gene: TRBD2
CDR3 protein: CASSDPSGSSILGTGELFF
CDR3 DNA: TGTGCCAGCAGTGACCCTAGCGGGAGTTCGATTCTGGGCACCGGGGAGCTGTTTTTT

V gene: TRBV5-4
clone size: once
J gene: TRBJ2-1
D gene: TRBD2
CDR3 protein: CASSLGSGGLNEQFF
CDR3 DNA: TGTGCCAGCAGCTTGGGTTCGGGGGGGTTAAATGAGCAGTTCTTC

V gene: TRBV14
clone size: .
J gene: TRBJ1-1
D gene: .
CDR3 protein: CASSPLGQENTEAFF
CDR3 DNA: TGTGCCAGCAGCCCCCTGGGACAAGAAAACACTGAAGCTTTCTTT

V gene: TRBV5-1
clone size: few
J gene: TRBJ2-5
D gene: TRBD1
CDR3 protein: CASSSGPTGAETQYF
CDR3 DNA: TGCGCCAGCAGCTCCGGGCCCACAGGGGCAGAGACCCAGTACTTC

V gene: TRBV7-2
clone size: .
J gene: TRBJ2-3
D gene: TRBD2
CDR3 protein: CASSSRRLAVKDTQYF
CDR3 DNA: TGTGCCAGCAGCTCCAGACGGCTAGCGGTGAAAGATACGCAGTATTTT

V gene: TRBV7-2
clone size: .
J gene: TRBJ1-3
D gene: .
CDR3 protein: CASSSQGTGNTIYF
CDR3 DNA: TGTGCCAGCAGCTCCCAGGGGACTGGAAACACCATATATTTT

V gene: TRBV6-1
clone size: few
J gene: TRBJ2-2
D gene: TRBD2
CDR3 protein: CASSPVAGGTGELFF
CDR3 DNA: TGTGCCAGCAGCCCCGTTGCGGGGGGCACCGGGGAGCTGTTTTTT

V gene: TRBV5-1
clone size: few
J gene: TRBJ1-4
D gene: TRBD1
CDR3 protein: CASSLDRANEKLFF
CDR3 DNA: TGCGCCAGCAGCCTAGACAGGGCTAATGAAAAACTGTTTTTT

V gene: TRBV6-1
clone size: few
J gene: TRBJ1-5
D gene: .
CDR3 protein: CASSERQASFYSNQPQHF
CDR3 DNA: TGTGCCAGCAGTGAAAGACAGGCCTCCTTCTATAGCAATCAGCCCCAGCATTTT

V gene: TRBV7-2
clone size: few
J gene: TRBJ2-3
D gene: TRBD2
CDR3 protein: CASSLDTGGRGDTQYF
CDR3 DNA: TGTGCCAGCAGCTTAGACACGGGAGGCCGGGGAGATACGCAGTATTTT

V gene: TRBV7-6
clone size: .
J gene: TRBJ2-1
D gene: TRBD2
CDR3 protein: CASSLRTSGDYNEQFF
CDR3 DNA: TGTGCCAGCAGCTTAAGGACTAGCGGGGATTACAATGAGCAGTTCTTC

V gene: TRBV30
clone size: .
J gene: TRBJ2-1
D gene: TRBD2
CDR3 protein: CAWSPGLADYNEQFF
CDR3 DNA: TGTGCCTGGAGTCCGGGACTAGCGGATTACAATGAGCAGTTCTTC

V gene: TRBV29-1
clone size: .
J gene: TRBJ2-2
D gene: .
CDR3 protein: CSVTRTGELFF
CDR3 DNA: TGCAGCGTTACTCGCACCGGGGAGCTGTTTTTT

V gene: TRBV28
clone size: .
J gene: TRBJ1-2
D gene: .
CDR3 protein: CATVTRYGYTF
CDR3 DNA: TGTGCCACCGTGACACGGTATGGCTACACCTTC

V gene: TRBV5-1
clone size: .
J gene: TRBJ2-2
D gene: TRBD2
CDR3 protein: CASSAAGVYAGELFF
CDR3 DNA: TGCGCCAGCAGTGCAGCGGGAGTATATGCCGGGGAGCTGTTTTTT

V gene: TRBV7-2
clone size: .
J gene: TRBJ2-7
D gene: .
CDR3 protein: CASSLTGSSYEQYF
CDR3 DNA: TGTGCCAGCAGCTTAACAGGGAGCTCCTACGAGCAGTACTTC

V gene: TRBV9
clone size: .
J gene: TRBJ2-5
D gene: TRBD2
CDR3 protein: CASSARGTSGRRETQYF
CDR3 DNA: TGTGCCAGCAGCGCCCGGGGGACTAGCGGGAGGAGGGAGACCCAGTACTTC

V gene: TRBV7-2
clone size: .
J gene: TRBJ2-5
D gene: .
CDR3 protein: CASSLSYQETQYF
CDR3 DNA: TGTGCCAGCAGCTTATCCTACCAAGAGACCCAGTACTTC

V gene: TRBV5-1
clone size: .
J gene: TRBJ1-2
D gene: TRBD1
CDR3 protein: CASSLNWDPGQRGYTF
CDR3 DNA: TGCGCCAGCAGCTTGAATTGGGACCCGGGACAGAGGGGCTACACCTTC

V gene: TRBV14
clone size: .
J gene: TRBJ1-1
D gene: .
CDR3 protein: CASSQDRGTEAFF
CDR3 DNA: TGTGCCAGCAGCCAAGATAGGGGGACTGAAGCTTTCTTT

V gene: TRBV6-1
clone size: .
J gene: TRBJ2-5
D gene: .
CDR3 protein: CASNTDRSRETQYF
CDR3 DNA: TGTGCCAGCAATACGGACAGATCACGGGAGACCCAGTACTTC

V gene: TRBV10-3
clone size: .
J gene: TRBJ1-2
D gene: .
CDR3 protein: CAISAMAEDYGYTF
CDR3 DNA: TGTGCCATCAGTGCAATGGCAGAAGACTATGGCTACACCTTC

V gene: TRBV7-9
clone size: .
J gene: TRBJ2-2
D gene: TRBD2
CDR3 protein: CASSLTSGRETGELFF
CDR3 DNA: TGTGCCAGCAGCTTGACTAGCGGGAGGGAAACCGGGGAGCTGTTTTTT

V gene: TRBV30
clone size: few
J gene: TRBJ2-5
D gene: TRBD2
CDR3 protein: CAWSSGLAGGLSETQYF
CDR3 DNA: TGTGCCTGGAGTAGCGGACTAGCGGGAGGGCTCTCGGAGACCCAGTACTTC

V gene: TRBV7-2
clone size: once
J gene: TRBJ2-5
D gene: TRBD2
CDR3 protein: CASSLSSSGSETQYF
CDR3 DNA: TGTGCCAGCAGCTTATCTTCTAGCGGGAGCGAGACCCAGTACTTC

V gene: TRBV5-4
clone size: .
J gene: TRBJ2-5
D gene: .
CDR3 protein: CASSFRTPRSETQYF
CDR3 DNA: TGTGCCAGCAGCTTTCGAACTCCGCGTTCAGAGACCCAGTACTTC

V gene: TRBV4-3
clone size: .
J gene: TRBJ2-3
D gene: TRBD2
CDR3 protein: CASSTSWGLAGSTDTQYF
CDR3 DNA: TGCGCCAGCAGCACATCCTGGGGACTAGCGGGGAGCACAGATACGCAGTATTTT

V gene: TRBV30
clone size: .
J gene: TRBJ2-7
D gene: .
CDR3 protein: CAWSLGGGGYEQYF
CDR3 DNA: TGTGCCTGGAGCCTCGGAGGGGGGGGTTACGAGCAGTACTTC

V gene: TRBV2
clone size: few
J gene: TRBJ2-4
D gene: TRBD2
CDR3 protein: CASSLAGGPKNIQYF
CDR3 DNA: TGTGCCAGCAGTCTAGCGGGAGGGCCAAAAAACATTCAGTACTTC

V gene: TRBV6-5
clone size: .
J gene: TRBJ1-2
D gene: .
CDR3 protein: CASSYASGARGSYTF
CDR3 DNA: TGTGCCAGCAGTTACGCCTCAGGGGCCCGGGGTAGCTACACCTTC

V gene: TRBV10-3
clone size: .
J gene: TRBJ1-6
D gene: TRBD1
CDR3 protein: CAIKRGADRGNSPLHF
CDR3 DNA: TGTGCCATCAAGCGGGGGGCCGACAGGGGCAATTCACCCCTCCACTTT

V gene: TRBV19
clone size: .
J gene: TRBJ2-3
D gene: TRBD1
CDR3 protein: CASSPRDSFTDTQYF
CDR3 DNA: TGTGCCAGTAGTCCTCGGGACAGCTTCACAGATACGCAGTATTTT

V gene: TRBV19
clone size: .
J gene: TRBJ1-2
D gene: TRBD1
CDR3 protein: CASTEFNRGRAYGYTF
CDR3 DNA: TGTGCCAGTACCGAGTTTAACAGGGGAAGGGCCTATGGCTACACCTTC

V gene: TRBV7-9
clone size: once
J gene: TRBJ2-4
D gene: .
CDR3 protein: CASSSRALAKNIQYF
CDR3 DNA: TGTGCCAGCAGCTCGAGGGCTCTAGCCAAAAACATTCAGTACTTC

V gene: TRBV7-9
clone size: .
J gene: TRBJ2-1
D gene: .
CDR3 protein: CASSSRLSSYNEQFF
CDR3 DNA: TGTGCCAGCAGCTCAAGACTAAGCTCCTACAATGAGCAGTTCTTC